The 25 T cell receptor beta chains reported below all come from one sample, sequenced in a study of T cells in Graves' hyperthyroidism and ophthalmopathy. TCR beta CDR3 regions were amplified from RNA transcripts. The study used the HTBI primer set for a first-round RT-PCR of the TCR CDR3. MiXCR was run by TCRdb on the multiplex PCR reads, yielding one entry per CDR3 protein. The table shows 400,000 or so distinct CDR3 sequences, with approximately 16% occurring only once. The sample consisted of blood. The receptors derive from a woman in her sixties with Graves' ophthalmopathy.

This clonotype was seen ten or more times. The chain has TRBV24-1 and TRBJ2-7; 9 bases are shared with TRBD1. Germline trimming cut 2 bases from V and 5 bases from J; bases unmatched to any gene: 6. CDR3 length: 15 residues. Germline CDR1 and CDR2: KGHDR and SFDVKD. CDR3 coding DNA: TGTGCCACCAGTGATTACGGGACAGGGCTCAACGAGCAGTACTTC. It codes for CATSDYGTGLNEQYF.

The gene calls are TRBV27 and TRBJ1-3, with 7 bases that match TRBD1. V was clipped by 9 bases and J by 0 bases; unmatched bases: 5. Germline loops: CDR1 MNHEY, CDR2 SMNVEV (reference sequence). CDR3 size: 14 residues. CDR3 loop: CASWTGLSGNTIYF. CDR3 DNA: TGTGCCAGTTGGACAGGCCTCTCTGGAAACACCATATATTTT.

This clonotype appeared once. As DNA, the CDR3 is TGTGCCAGCAGTCACGGGACAGGGGAGGGCTACACCTTC. As protein: CASSHGTGEGYTF. V usage is TRBV27 and J usage is TRBJ1-2; the match to TRBD1 covers 10 bases. The CDR3 length is 13 residues. J lost 8 bases, V lost 5 bases, and 5 bases had no gene match. The germline gives CDR1 MNHEY, CDR2 SMNVEV (reference sequence).

The sample holds many counts of this clonotype. The CDR3 region is CASSLGQAEAFF. CDR3 in DNA: TGTGCCAGCAGCTTGGGCCAGGCCGAAGCTTTCTTT. The rearrangement links TRBV28 to TRBJ1-1; D call uncertain. The length of the CDR3 is 12 residues. Germline lookup yields CDR1 MDHEN and CDR2 SYDVKM. V gave up 6 bases and J gave up 8 bases, with 13 bases separating them.

The chain is built from TRBV10-3 and TRBJ2-7, with 9 bases matching TRBD2. Germline lookup yields CDR1 ENHRY and CDR2 SYGVKD. Unmatched junction bases numbered 8, after V lost 2 bases and J lost 3 bases. The CDR3 runs 16 residues. The CDR3 sequence: CAISERGASGNYEQYF. The CDR3 DNA reads as TGTGCCATCAGTGAGAGGGGGGCTAGCGGGAACTACGAGCAGTACTTC.

This clonotype has at least ten counts. V is TRBV2 and J is TRBJ1-1, with D possibly TRBD1 on 5 matching bases. Germline V gene sequence: CDR1 SNHLY, CDR2 FYNNEI. V was cut by 6 bases and J by 1 base, with 9 bases left in between. There are 13 residues in the CDR3. The CDR3 coding sequence is TGTGCCAGCAGGGGCGACAGGAACACTGAAGCTTTCTTT. This sequence encodes CASRGDRNTEAFF.

This clonotype was picked up many times. The chain combines TRBV28 with TRBJ2-5; possibly TRBD2 for D (8 bases). Trimming took 4 bases from V and 4 from J, leaving 19 bases between them. Germline V CDR1 and CDR2: MDHEN, SYDVKM. CDR3 length: 16 amino acids. The CDR3 spells CASSSTGVAGGETQYF. The DNA for the CDR3 is TGTGCCAGCAGTTCAACAGGGGTTGCGGGGGGAGAGACCCAGTACTTC.

This clonotype was seen more than once but under ten times. The chain employs TRBV4-1 and TRBJ1-2; TRBD1 might be the D (6 bases). V dropped 4 bases and J dropped 0 bases, with 9 bases sitting between them. This CDR3 spans 14 amino acids. In germline, CDR1 is MGHRA, CDR2 YSYEKL. CDR3 in amino acids: CASSRGTTNYGYTF. DNA of the CDR3: TGCGCCAGCAGCCGAGGGACAACTAACTATGGCTACACCTTC.

CDR3 loop: CASSLTDRSSPLHF. The CDR3, as DNA: TGCGCCAGCAGCTTGACCGACAGGTCTTCACCCCTCCACTTT. The chain joins TRBV5-1 to TRBJ1-6; D is perhaps TRBD1 (6 bases). The CDR3 runs 14 residues. Deletions cut 1 base from V and 9 bases from J, with 11 bases between. The germline V gene has CDR1 SGHRS and CDR2 YFSETQ.

This clonotype showed up just once. This may be a read error: a much more frequent sequence differs by one nucleotide. In nucleotides, the CDR3 is TGTGCCAGCAGTTTTCTGTCGGTTAGCTCCTACAATGGGCAGTTCTTC. Translating gives CASSFLSVSSYNGQFF. J is TRBJ2-1 and V is TRBV28; D call uncertain. The CDR3 extends over 16 amino acids. Looked up from germline, CDR1 is MDHEN and CDR2 is SYDVKM.

This sequence joins TRBV6-1 and TRBJ2-3; TRBD2 matches 11 bases. In germline, CDR1 is MNHNS, CDR2 SASEGT. J was trimmed by 10 bases and V by 4 bases; bases with no gene match: 4. CDR3 length equals 13 residues. CDR3 residues: CASSALAGGPQYF. The CDR3, as DNA: TGTGCCAGCAGTGCCTTAGCGGGAGGGCCGCAGTATTTT.

This clonotype has a count of ten or more. V gene TRBV20-1 combines with J gene TRBJ2-7, with 9 bases matching TRBD1. Germline CDR1 DFQATT, CDR2 SNEGSKA (reference sequence). The CDR3 runs 16 residues. After removal of 0 bases from V and 4 bases from J, the junction contained 10 bases not matched to a gene. CDR3 sequence: CSARDPKDRGIYEQYF. The CDR3 DNA follows: TGCAGTGCTAGAGATCCAAAGGACAGGGGTATTTACGAGCAGTACTTC.

This clonotype was picked up many times. V usage is TRBV6-1 and J usage is TRBJ2-7, with TRBD1 as a possible D gene (5 bases). This CDR3 region has 15 residues. Germline V lookup: CDR1 MNHNS, CDR2 SASEGT. The germline V and J ends were trimmed by 5 bases and 2 bases, with 16 bases remaining between them. As DNA, the CDR3 is TGTGCCAGCAGTTCACAGGCCAGAGGACCCTACGAGCAGTACTTC. This translates into CASSSQARGPYEQYF.

The V call is TRBV6-5, the J call TRBJ2-2; TRBD2 matches 12 bases. The V and J ends lost 0 bases and 5 bases, in that order; junction bases with no gene match: 4. The CDR3 covers 17 residues. Germline CDR1 MNHEY, CDR2 SVGAGI. CDR3 loop: CASSYSASGRGTGELFF. As DNA, the CDR3 is TGTGCCAGCAGTTACTCCGCTAGCGGGAGGGGAACCGGGGAGCTGTTTTTT.

This clonotype was seen more than once but under ten times. The V gene is TRBV5-6, the J gene TRBJ2-7; 13 bases match TRBD2. Germline V gene sequence: CDR1 SGHDT, CDR2 YYEEEE. J was trimmed by 1 base and V by 2 bases; bases with no gene match: 12. This CDR3 contains 19 residues. DNA of the CDR3: TGTGCCAGCAGCTTATCAGGACTAGCGGGAGTTTCTGGGTCCTACGAGCAGTACTTC. This encodes CASSLSGLAGVSGSYEQYF.

This clonotype was seen many times. The chain joins TRBV27 to TRBJ2-7; no clear D gene. The CDR3 has 14 amino acids. Per germline, CDR1 MNHEY and CDR2 SMNVEV (reference sequence). V was cut by 5 bases and J by 1 base, with 12 bases left in between. The CDR3 DNA reads as TGTGCCAGCAGTCTCACGGGTAGGTCCTACGAGCAGTACTTC. Amino acids: CASSLTGRSYEQYF.

This clonotype was seen repeatedly, ten times or more. The V and J genes are TRBV5-1 and TRBJ2-3; D gene ambiguous. Trimming pared 1 base from V and 3 bases from J, leaving 9 bases between. CDR1 SGHRS and CDR2 YFSETQ come from the germline V gene. The CDR3 length is 14 residues. The CDR3 DNA reads as TGCGCCAGCAGCTTGTGGACGGCGACAGATACGCAGTATTTT. The encoded protein is CASSLWTATDTQYF.

J is TRBJ1-4 and V is TRBV3-1; 10 nucleotides line up with TRBD1. The germline V gene has CDR1 LGHDT and CDR2 YNNKEL (reference sequence). V was pared by 4 bases and J by 5 bases, with 4 bases of the junction left unmatched. The length of the CDR3 is 15 residues. For the CDR3, the DNA is TGTGCCAGCAGCCCCCGGGACAGGGGAAATGAAAAACTGTTTTTT. This sequence encodes CASSPRDRGNEKLFF. The full variable domain, rest sourced from reference TRBV3-1 and TRBJ1-4, is DTAVSQTPKYLVTQMGNDKSIKCEQNLGHDTMYWYKQDSKKFLKIMFSYNNKELIINETVPNRFSPKSPDKAHLNLHINSLELGDSAVYFCASSPRDRGNEKLFFGSGTQLSVL.

The rearrangement joins TRBV5-1 to TRBJ1-4; no firm D call. There are 14 residues in the CDR3. The V end lost 0 bases, the J end lost 7 bases, and 10 bases lay between the germline ends. Germline V gene data show CDR1 as SGHRS and CDR2 as YFSETQ. CDR3 coding DNA: TGCGCCAGCAGCTTGGCGACCGTTGGTGAAAAACTGTTTTTT. Encoded protein: CASSLATVGEKLFF.

The chain links TRBV28 to TRBJ2-1; 7 bases agree with TRBD2. V lost 5 bases, J lost 5 bases, and 9 bases stayed unmatched. The CDR3 runs 15 residues. CDR1 is MDHEN and CDR2 is SYDVKM in the germline V gene. The CDR3 loop reads CASSEAGPKHNEQFF. In DNA form, the CDR3 reads TGTGCCAGCAGTGAAGCGGGACCGAAACACAATGAGCAGTTCTTC.

This clonotype was counted at least ten times. The CDR3 here is CASSLPPADTQYF. CDR3 DNA: TGTGCCAGCAGCCTGCCGCCGGCGGATACGCAGTATTTT. The chain joins TRBV28 to TRBJ2-3; D not resolved. Germline V lookup: CDR1 MDHEN, CDR2 SYDVKM. Trimming shortened V by 6 bases and J by 6 bases, and 13 bases separated the two germline ends. The CDR3 length is 13 residues.

This clonotype was counted many times. This sequence joins TRBV28 and TRBJ2-7; 14 bases map to TRBD2. The CDR3 has 15 amino acids. The junction had 5 bases not matched to a gene; V was cut back by 8 bases and J by 2 bases. Per germline, CDR1 MDHEN and CDR2 SYDVKM. For the CDR3, the DNA is TGTGCCAGCTTTCCGGGACTAGCGGGAGCCTACGAGCAGTACTTC. This codes for CASFPGLAGAYEQYF. The full variable domain, in which reference TRBV28 and TRBJ2-7 provide the parts outside the CDR3, is DVKVTQSSRYLVKRTGEKVFLECVQDMDHENMFWYRQDPGLGLRLIYFSYDVKMKEKGDIPEGYSVSREKKERFSLILESASTNQTSMYLCASFPGLAGAYEQYFGPGTRLTVT.

The V gene is TRBV6-1, the J gene TRBJ2-1; 9 bases align to TRBD1. J lost 4 bases, V lost 3 bases, and 7 bases had no gene match. The CDR3 covers 16 residues. Germline V gene sequence: CDR1 MNHNS, CDR2 SASEGT. As DNA, the CDR3 is TGTGCCAGCAGTGATAGGAGGACAGGGGTTTACAATGAGCAGTTCTTC. Its protein product is CASSDRRTGVYNEQFF.

This sequence joins TRBV2 and TRBJ1-5, with D possibly TRBD1 on 5 matching bases. Deletions cut 8 bases from V and 1 base from J, with 12 bases between. Germline V gives CDR1 SNHLY, CDR2 FYNNEI. The CDR3 has 14 residues. The CDR3 coding sequence is TGTGCCAGCGGACGGAGGGGAAGCAATCAGCCCCAGCATTTT. This encodes CASGRRGSNQPQHF.

Points on this clonotype: The CDR3 ends on some other residue instead of the conserved phenylalanine or tryptophan, so this is likely a read error. The chain carries TRBV4-1 and TRBJ2-5, with D perhaps being TRBD1 or TRBD2 (5 bases each). Between the trimmed V and J ends, which lost 3 bases and 5 bases, there was a span of 13 bases. The length of the CDR3 is 14 residues. Germline CDR1 MGHRA, CDR2 YSYEKL. The CDR3 reads CASSHLGTSETQYL. The DNA of the CDR3 is TGCGCCAGCAGCCACCTCGGGACCAGTGAGACCCAGTACTTA.